This T cell receptor beta chain appears in the sequencing data of a study of cytomegalovirus exposure and HLA in healthy donors (dated 2017 in TCRdb). Concerning the study at large: According to a later analysis, the 120 or so validation repertoires were produced on the same platform as the 666 repertoires of the first cohort. The study was designed to test whether signatures of past pathogen exposure could be identified by cataloging public T cell receptors. Besides the first cohort of about 730 subjects, a separate validation cohort made up of roughly 120 different subjects was used. High-throughput TCR immunosequencing, statistical association of individual TCRs with disease status, and machine learning were combined to predict cytomegalovirus infection status. Broad study findings and their caveats: In vitro tests confirmed that a few of the cytomegalovirus-associated TCR beta chains recognize cytomegalovirus antigens. According to the authors, the approach could potentially be generalized to other disease states and immunological phenotypes. While some public TCRs were present in many individuals, most TCR sequences turned up only very rarely across donors. A later analysis had no HLA typing for the validation cohort, so co-occurrence there was scored across all 130 or so repertoires. The classifier was reported to diagnose cytomegalovirus status with high specificity and sensitivity in both the original cohort and the validation cohort. Of the cluster scores, roughly 95% were above 0 in a later analysis, which found that TCRs clustered in the first cohort also tended to co-occur in the 130 or so validation repertoires. The study listed approximately 150 TCR beta chains as associated with cytomegalovirus.

The donors were included in the validation cohort of approximately 120 subjects, a group kept apart from the approximately 700-subject first cohort. Library preparation employed the immunoSEQ multiplex PCR assay. The authors processed their data as follows. A statistical classification framework was built to diagnose cytomegalovirus status from the catalog of TCR beta chain sequences. The immuneACCESS repertoire file appears here via TCRdb, limited to in-frame rearrangements. These files lack a portion of the clones; in checked studies, under half of the deficit traces to unresolved V genes, and the cause of the others is not known. Clone size and the V and J calls come from that table; the DNA yielded D and trimming. This sample gives approximately 90,000 clones in total; about 96% of them show up just once. Roughly 0.8% of the sample rests with the top ten. Between the V and J ends, shortened by 2 bases and 4 bases respectively, the junction contains 9 bases. The CDR3 starts with the cysteine, ends with the phenylalanine, and has 13 residues. The retained sequence is limited to the CDR3, 39 bases, with the frame set at the first base. CDR1 SGDLS and CDR2 YYNGEE were looked up in the germline V gene.

A remark on this clone: Its antigen is not yet known. No per-base quality is available; no much larger clone lies one base away.

This receptor was obtained from a young man in good health and CMV-seronegative. Sequenced sample: PBMCs. The chain uses TRBV9 and TRBJ1-2, with the D gene not confidently named. Read as DNA, the sequence is TGTGCCAGCAGCGTCGGGGTGGGCTATGGCTACACCTTC. Its protein product is CASSVGVGYGYTF.